This TCR beta chain comes out of a study of CD8+CD57+ T cells in acquired aplastic anemia. Regarding this clonotype: Antigen unknown.

Trimming left V 3 bases short and J 4 bases short, with 11 bases between. CDR1 and CDR2 (germline): DFQATT, SNEGSKA (reference sequence). CDR3 size: 13 residues. Broader study findings: Overlap between patients and controls comprised 25 to 30 CD8+ CDR3 sequences.

Template material for TCR beta VDJ and CDR3 profiling consisted of genomic DNA. Each CDR3 protein is one row after TCRdb ran MiXCR on the reads. The data show around 200,000 distinct CDR3 sequences, around 59% seen once. This chain connects TRBV20-1 to TRBJ2-3, with D perhaps TRBD1 or TRBD2 (6 bases each). Input material: sorted CD4+, CD8+, or CD8+CD57+ T cells (not recorded which) from PBMCs. The TCR comes from a human donor in good health, serving as a control. The chain's CDR3 is CSASGGRPDTQYF. DNA for the CDR3: TGCAGTGCTAGCGGGGGCCGTCCAGATACGCAGTATTTT.